The sequence of this T cell receptor beta chain was determined in a study of cytomegalovirus exposure and HLA in healthy donors. General study points: The classifier was said to identify cytomegalovirus status with high specificity and sensitivity. Later analysis suggested links between common viral pathogens and several top significant clusters. In an earlier analysis, in roughly 600 donors, most V segments appeared productive either ~87% or ~30% of the time. V- and J-gene trimming in TCR beta was tied to a missense DCLRE1C variant by an analysis performed later.

The PCR employed 60 Vbeta primers together with 13 Jbeta primers. TCRdb's copy holds only in-frame clones and misses some; the assay was immunoSEQ multiplex PCR. Found here are about 140,000 clones, approximately 67% of them singletons; the top ten hold around 6%. Note on this clone: No antigen is known for it.

This receptor was obtained from a woman aged 60-75 years in good health and CMV-seronegative. The sequencing sample was made of PBMCs.

CDR3 sequence (DNA): TGTGCCAGTAGTCTCGGTGTGTTCACTGAAGCTTTCTTT. Residues: CASSLGVFTEAFF. V gene TRBV19 combines with J gene TRBJ1-1; D is unclear. From germline, CDR1 is LNHDA and CDR2 SQIVND (reference sequence). This CDR3 has 13 amino acids. V shed 5 bases and J shed 4 bases, with 11 bases lying between them.